This T cell receptor (beta chain) was sequenced in a study of blood T cell repertoires in COVID-19. Cohort allocation depended upon clinical history that participants reported. Two negative PCRs, clearance, or symptom resolution were required of recovered Cohort 3 donors. Per the original data handling: Estimated nucleated cell counts came from reference gene primer amplification. Measured with immunoSEQ multiplex PCR; TCRdb has only the in-frame clones, and not every one. The V and J calls and clone size were taken over from that table, and D and trimming were inferred from the DNA. The top ten clones hold under 2% of a sample with 200,000 to 250,000 clones, under 85% of them seen once. Trimming removed 1 base at V and 7 bases at J, with 16 bases between. Per germline, CDR1 LGHNA and CDR2 YSLEER. CDR3 length equals 15 residues.

Sequencing used PBMCs or T cells enriched from blood (not recorded which). This TCR was sampled from a man in his fifties or sixties who had recovered from COVID-19. This rearrangement joins TRBV4-3 to TRBJ1-2; D may be TRBD1 (6 bases). CDR3 residues: CASSQAGGRPGGYTF. The CDR3 DNA is TGCGCCAGCAGCCAAGCCGGGGGGCGCCCCGGTGGCTACACCTTC.